This passage covers 7 T cell receptor beta chains from one sample sequenced in a study of blood T cell repertoires in COVID-19 (dated by TCRdb to the early 2020s). The library was produced with the immunoSEQ multiplex PCR assay. Here the immuneACCESS table is served through TCRdb, limited to in-frame sequences with V and J called. Missing clones are a known gap in these copies; in checked studies unresolved V genes cover under half, and the rest lacks a known reason. The sample contains roughly 28,000 clones, approximately 88% of them found a single time. The top ten constitute 6.5% to 8.5% of the sample. Sequenced input: peripheral blood. The receptor set was obtained from a woman between 50 and 59 years old with active COVID-19.

The rearrangement uses TRBV7-9 and TRBJ2-7; 13 bases map to TRBD2. The CDR3 has 16 residues. The V gene end was trimmed by 5 bases and the J gene end by 3 bases; junction bases not matched to a gene: 7. Germline V gene sequence: CDR1 SEHNR, CDR2 FQNEAQ (reference sequence). CDR3 in amino acids: CASSPIGLAGVYEQYF. The CDR3 region has the DNA TGTGCCAGCAGCCCCATCGGACTAGCGGGGGTCTACGAGCAGTACTTC.

This clone appeared once. The chain has TRBV6-5 and TRBJ2-1; the match to TRBD2 covers 7 bases. The J segment lost 9 bases and the V segment lost 7 bases, leaving 15 bases of the junction unmatched. The CDR3 contains 15 residues. The germline CDR1 and CDR2 sequences are MNHEY and SVGAGI. This chain's CDR3 is CASTNDGGSRGEQFF. The CDR3 DNA reads TGTGCCAGCACCAATGACGGGGGGAGTAGGGGTGAGCAGTTCTTC.

This clone was seen a handful of times. This chain joins TRBV6-6 and TRBJ2-2; D gene ambiguous. Germline loops: CDR1 MNHNY, CDR2 SVGAGI (reference sequence). Trimming pared 8 bases from V and 7 bases from J, leaving 11 bases between. The CDR3 totals 12 residues. CDR3 DNA: TGTGCCAGCGTTAATAGTATCGGGGAGCTGTTTTTT. It specifies CASVNSIGELFF.

V gene TRBV21-1 combines with J gene TRBJ1-2; TRBD1, the table's D call, lacks a check against the DNA. TRBV21-1 is a pseudogene segment. The CDR3 sequence is 16 residues long. The CDR3 loop reads CASSKNTGTVPYGYTF. The CDR3 bases are TGTGCCAGCAGCAAAAACACCGGGACAGTGCCCTATGGCTACACCTTC.

This chain connects TRBV28 to TRBJ1-1; D gene unclear. Germline assignment: CDR1 MDHEN and CDR2 SYDVKM. Trimming pared 5 bases from V and 1 base from J, leaving 11 bases between. The CDR3 loop spans 14 amino acids. CDR3: CASSPDYGNTEAFF. As DNA, the CDR3 is TGTGCCAGCAGTCCCGACTACGGGAACACTGAAGCTTTCTTT.

This chain connects TRBV25-1 to TRBJ2-2, with D possibly being TRBD1 (6 bases). This CDR3 comprises 15 residues. CDR1 is MGHDK, CDR2 SYGVNS, per germline. Trimming cost V 6 bases and J 5 bases, with 16 bases left between them. The DNA for the CDR3 is TGTGCCAGCAGCGAGACCGGGACACTAACCGGGGAGCTGTTTTTT. Protein sequence: CASSETGTLTGELFF.

This clone was recorded once. The J gene is TRBJ2-5, the V gene TRBV7-3; 7 nucleotides line up with TRBD2. V shed 6 bases and J 1 base; nucleotides not matched to a gene: 2. Germline V gives CDR1 SGHTA, CDR2 FQGTGA. This CDR3 spans 13 amino acids. In DNA form, the CDR3 reads TGTGCCAGCAGTAGCGGGCCCCAAGAGACCCAGTACTTC. It codes for CASSSGPQETQYF.